This TCR beta chain appears in the sequencing data of a study of blood T cell repertoires in COVID-19. Germline values: CDR1 KGHDR, CDR2 SFDVKD. CDR3 length equals 14 residues. V lost 0 bases to trimming and J lost 6 bases, with 7 bases between them. This clone has a handful of counts. This table comes from immunoSEQ multiplex PCR, and its TCRdb copy is limited to in-frame clones, with some not included. The sample records 65,000 to 85,000 clones, about four fifths being singletons. This TCR was sampled from a woman aged 80 or over with active or convalescent COVID-19. The V call is TRBV24-1, the J call TRBJ2-2; D uncertain. The material sequenced was peripheral blood. CDR3 coding DNA: TGTGCCACCAGTGATTTGCCCTGGCCCGGGGAGCTGTTTTTT. The encoded protein is CATSDLPWPGELFF.